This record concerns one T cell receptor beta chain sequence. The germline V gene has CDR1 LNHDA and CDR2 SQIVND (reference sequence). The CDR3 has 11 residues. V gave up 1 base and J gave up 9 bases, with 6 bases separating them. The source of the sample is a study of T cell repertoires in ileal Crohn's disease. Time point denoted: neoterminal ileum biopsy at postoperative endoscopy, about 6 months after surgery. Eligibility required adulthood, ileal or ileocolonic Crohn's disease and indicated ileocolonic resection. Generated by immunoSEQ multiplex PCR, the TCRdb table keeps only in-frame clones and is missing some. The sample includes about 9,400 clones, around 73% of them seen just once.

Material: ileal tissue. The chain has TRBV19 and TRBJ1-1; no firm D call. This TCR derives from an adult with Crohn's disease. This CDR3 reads CASSIGRKAFF. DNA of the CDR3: TGTGCCAGTAGTATAGGGAGAAAAGCTTTCTTT. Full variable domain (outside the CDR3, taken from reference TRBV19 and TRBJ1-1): DGGITQSPKYLFRKEGQNVTLSCEQNLNHDAMYWYRQDPGQGLRLIYYSQIVNDFQKGDIAEGYSVSREKKESFPLTVTSAQKNPTAFYLCASSIGRKAFFGQGTRLTVV.